This TCR beta chain was captured in a study of T cell changes during pregnancy in multiple sclerosis. The assay was immunoSEQ multiplex PCR, and TCRdb's table has in-frame clones only and misses some. The sample lists about 42,000 clones, about 95% occurring once. Germline V lookup: CDR1 KGHSH, CDR2 LQKENI. The CDR3 spans 16 residues. The V segment lost 0 bases and the J segment 4 bases; nucleotides outside the gene matches: 6. Material: peripheral blood, obtained in the second trimester of pregnancy. This chain uses TRBV18 with TRBJ1-5, with 7 positions matching TRBD1. The TCR comes from a female donor with multiple sclerosis, enrolled in a pregnancy study. The CDR3 here is CASSPPGAGGNQPQHF. The CDR3, as DNA: TGTGCCAGCTCACCACCGGGGGCAGGGGGGAATCAGCCCCAGCATTTT. Drawing the rest from reference TRBV18 and TRBJ1-5, the complete variable domain is NAGVMQNPRHLVRRRGQEARLRCSPMKGHSHVYWYRQLPEEGLKFMVYLQKENIIDESGMPKERFSAEFPKEGPSILRIQQVVRGDSAAYFCASSPPGAGGNQPQHFGDGTRLSIL.